These 10 T cell receptor beta chains came from one sample sequenced in a study of T cell changes during pregnancy in multiple sclerosis. Profiling relied on immunoSEQ multiplex PCR, and the TCRdb table lists in-frame clones only, not all of them. The sample has 90,000 or so clones, around 90% seen once. Material: peripheral blood, obtained in the first trimester of pregnancy. The receptors derive from a female donor in good health, enrolled as a control in a pregnancy study.

This clone came up a few times. The gene calls are TRBV6-1 and TRBJ2-7, with a tentative D call TRBD1 (5 bases). This CDR3 is built from 14 residues. V lost 6 bases and J lost 2, with 14 bases in between. Germline loops: CDR1 MNHNS, CDR2 SASEGT. The CDR3 here is CASRKDNTAYEQYF. DNA for the CDR3: TGTGCCAGCAGGAAGGACAATACAGCCTACGAGCAGTACTTC.

Only a few counts were recorded for this clone. This rearrangement joins TRBV2 to TRBJ1-1, with a tentative D call TRBD1 (5 bases). CDR3 size: 14 residues. Germline values: CDR1 SNHLY, CDR2 FYNNEI. Trimming removed 1 base from V and 3 bases from J, with 9 bases in between. The chain's CDR3 is CASSEEGGDTEAFF. The CDR3 DNA is TGTGCCAGCAGTGAAGAGGGAGGGGACACTGAAGCTTTCTTT.

The V and J genes are TRBV5-1 and TRBJ2-7; 7 bases align to TRBD1. The CDR3 length is 15 residues. Germline lookup yields CDR1 SGHRS and CDR2 YFSETQ. Trimming cost V 0 bases and J 9 bases; bases outside gene matches: 12. The CDR3 region is CASSLATGQRDGQYF. The CDR3 DNA follows: TGCGCCAGCAGCTTGGCCACGGGACAGCGCGACGGGCAGTACTTC.

This rearrangement joins TRBV7-3 to TRBJ2-1, with 7 bases aligning to TRBD2. Germline values: CDR1 SGHTA, CDR2 FQGTGA. This CDR3 is built from 13 residues. V shed 5 bases and J 10 bases; nucleotides not matched to a gene: 8. The CDR3 here is CASSPQAGLEQFF. DNA for the CDR3: TGTGCCAGCAGCCCCCAAGCGGGGTTGGAGCAGTTCTTC.

The chain couples TRBV2 to TRBJ2-5; D is ambiguous. Trimming removed 4 bases from V and 5 bases from J, with 14 bases in between. This CDR3 contains 14 residues. Germline-derived CDR1 and CDR2 are SNHLY and FYNNEI. CDR3 nucleotides: TGTGCCAGCAGTGGGCCCGACACTCCGGAGACCCAGTACTTC. Translated: CASSGPDTPETQYF.

The V gene is TRBV7-9, the J gene TRBJ1-2; D might be TRBD1 (6 bases). The CDR3 totals 14 residues. Trimming shortened V by 5 bases and J by 4 bases, and 14 bases separated the two germline ends. Germline V gene data show CDR1 as SEHNR and CDR2 as FQNEAQ (reference sequence). The CDR3 DNA follows: TGTGCCAGCAGCCTTCCGGACAGCCTCTATGGCTACACCTTC. Protein sequence: CASSLPDSLYGYTF.

The rearrangement links TRBV7-9 to TRBJ2-1, with 11 bases fitting TRBD1. The trim removed 8 bases at V and 2 bases at J, leaving 17 bases unmatched. CDR1 SEHNR and CDR2 FQNEAQ come from the germline V gene (reference sequence). The CDR3 contains 19 residues. The CDR3 DNA is TGTGCCAGCTTACGATGGACAGGGGGCGCGAGTGGGCCCTACAATGAGCAGTTCTTC. Residues: CASLRWTGGASGPYNEQFF.

This clone has just one count. The chain employs TRBV9 and TRBJ1-2, with 10 bases aligning to TRBD1. The germline V gene encodes CDR1 SGDLS and CDR2 YYNGEE. The trim removed 0 bases at V and 2 bases at J, leaving 4 bases unmatched. CDR3 length: 16 residues. Here the CDR3 DNA reads TGTGCCAGCAGCGTAGGTCAGGGACAGGGGAACTATGGCTACACCTTC. Translated, it gives CASSVGQGQGNYGYTF.

The chain uses TRBV2 and TRBJ1-4, with D perhaps matching TRBD1 (6 bases). The CDR3 length is 14 residues. Germline CDR1 SNHLY, CDR2 FYNNEI. The V end lost 5 bases, the J end lost 8 bases, and 15 bases lay between the germline ends. CDR3 nucleotides: TGTGCCAGCAGTCTAGGGGGACCGTCCGAAAAACTGTTTTTT. Translated: CASSLGGPSEKLFF.

This clone appeared a single time. This sample also contains other DNA sequences that code for the same CDR3. The chain couples TRBV5-1 to TRBJ2-3; D gene uncertain. The CDR3 length is 15 residues. The V gene's germline CDR1 is SGHRS and CDR2 YFSETQ. V was pared by 0 bases and J by 2 bases, with 10 bases between. CDR3 DNA: TGCGCCAGCAGCTTGGCCGAGGTACCCACAGATACGCAGTATTTT. It specifies CASSLAEVPTDTQYF.